This TCR beta chain was found in a study of blood T cell repertoires in COVID-19. Produced via immunoSEQ multiplex PCR; TCRdb's table is partial and in-frame only. The top ten clones hold roughly 2.8% of a sample with approximately 160,000 clones, roughly 84% of them seen once. Germline V gene sequence: CDR1 LGHDT, CDR2 YNNKEL (reference sequence). The CDR3 is 16 amino acids. V lost 1 base and J 1 base, leaving 14 bases between the germline ends. Sequences were obtained from peripheral blood. The J gene is TRBJ2-7, the V gene TRBV3-1 (or the pseudogene TRBV3-2); D gene uncertain. The receptor's source is a woman between 55 and 75 years old with acute or convalescent COVID-19. The CDR3 region is CASSQVVYRPSYEQYF. The CDR3 DNA is TGTGCCAGCAGCCAAGTTGTCTACCGCCCTTCCTACGAGCAGTACTTC.